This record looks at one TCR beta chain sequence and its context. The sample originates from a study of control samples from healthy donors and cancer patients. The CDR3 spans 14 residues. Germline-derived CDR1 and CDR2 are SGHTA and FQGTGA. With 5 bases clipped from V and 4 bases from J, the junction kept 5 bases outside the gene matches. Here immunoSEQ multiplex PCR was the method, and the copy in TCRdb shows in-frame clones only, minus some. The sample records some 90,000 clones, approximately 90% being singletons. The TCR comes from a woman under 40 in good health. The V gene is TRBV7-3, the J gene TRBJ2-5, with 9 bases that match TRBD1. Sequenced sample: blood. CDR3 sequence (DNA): TGTGCCAGCAGCCCCCGGGGACAGGGAGAGACCCAGTACTTC. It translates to CASSPRGQGETQYF.